The rows below give T cell receptor beta chains drawn from one sample of a study of molecular identifiers for immune sequencing clone quantification. MiXCR, applied by TCRdb to the PCR reads, yields one record per CDR3 protein. The sample lists under 800,000 distinct CDR3 sequences, about 25% occurring once. Sequencing was done on a sample of naive CD8+ T cells from blood, with Jurkat cell RNA spiked in. Receptors originate from a human donor in good health. Some libraries in this study had Jurkat cell RNA spiked in. Both conserved end residues are part of each CDR3. A D gene is named only where the DNA matches it firmly. Not all rows give a size; the values are once, few, many and, for expanded clones, a class.

D gene	V gene	clone size	J gene	CDR3 protein	CDR3 DNA
.	TRBV24-1	.	TRBJ1-3	CATSDSGTGNTIYF	TGTGCCACCAGTGACTCCGGGACTGGAAACACCATATATTTT
.	TRBV27	many	TRBJ2-3	CASSLQTPLPLDTQYF	TGTGCCAGCAGTTTACAGACCCCATTACCCCTGGATACGCAGTATTTT
TRBD2	TRBV4-3	few	TRBJ2-7	CASSQGTSRGYEQYF	TGCGCCAGCAGCCAGGGGACTAGCAGAGGCTACGAGCAGTACTTC
.	TRBV12-2	.	TRBJ2-3	CASRLVPGLVPQLGMADKQYF	TGTGCAAGTCGCTTAGTTCCGGGACTAGTCCCCCAGTTGGGAATGGCAGATAAGCAGTATTTT
.	TRBV4-3	.	TRBJ1-5	CASSPYRTASQPQHF	TGCGCCAGCAGCCCTTATCGGACAGCCAGTCAGCCCCAGCATTTT
.	TRBV13	.	TRBJ2-7	CASGQGTSYEQYF	TGTGCCAGCGGCCAGGGGACCTCCTACGAGCAGTACTTC
TRBD2	TRBV6-5	.	TRBJ2-3	CASSQSGRCTDTQYF	TGTGCCAGCAGCCAGAGCGGGAGGTGCACAGATACGCAGTATTTT
.	TRBV5-1	many	TRBJ2-1	CASSLETSSYNEQFF	TGCGCCAGCAGCTTGGAAACGAGCTCCTACAATGAGCAGTTCTTC
.	TRBV28	many	TRBJ1-5	CASSFRGGLLSNQPQHF	TGTGCCAGCAGTTTTCGCGGGGGACTACTTAGCAATCAGCCCCAGCATTTT
TRBD1	TRBV28	.	TRBJ2-2	CASSSYRGWNTGELFF	TGTGCCAGCAGTTCCTACAGGGGGTGGAACACCGGGGAGCTGTTTTTT
.	TRBV6-1	many	TRBJ2-7	CASSVAGNYEQYF	TGTGCCAGCAGTGTAGCCGGGAATTACGAGCAGTACTTC
.	TRBV4-3	many	TRBJ1-1	CASSQVRLNTEAFF	TGCGCCAGCAGCCAAGTTCGATTGAACACTGAAGCTTTCTTT
.	TRBV20-1	.	TRBJ1-1	CSARVPDRKSTEAFF	TGCAGTGCTAGAGTCCCCGACAGGAAGAGCACTGAAGCTTTCTTT
TRBD1	TRBV10-3	few	TRBJ1-1	CAITQDKGQGDPEAFF	TGTGCCATCACACAAGATAAAGGACAGGGTGACCCTGAAGCTTTCTTT
.	TRBV28	.	TRBJ2-7	CASSLFPRVSGYEQYF	TGTGCCAGCAGTTTATTTCCCCGGGTCTCGGGCTACGAGCAGTACTTC
.	TRBV7-9	many	TRBJ1-1	CASSLAQRVEAFF	TGTGCCAGCAGCTTAGCGCAAAGGGTTGAAGCTTTCTTT
TRBD1	TRBV28	.	TRBJ2-7	CASSLEPGTGAPYEQYF	TGTGCCAGCAGTTTAGAACCCGGGACAGGGGCCCCCTACGAGCAGTACTTC
.	TRBV27	few	TRBJ1-2	CASSFLEIKALSF	TGTGCCAGCAGTTTCTTGGAGATAAAGGCCCTTTCCTTC
.	TRBV4-1	once	TRBJ1-6	CANSQVLQSNSPLHF	TGCGCCAACAGCCAAGTTCTACAGTCTAATTCACCCCTCCACTTT
.	TRBV3-1	few	TRBJ1-4	CASSLDRDPNEKLFF	TGTGCCAGCAGCCTAGATCGGGATCCTAATGAAAAACTGTTTTTT